Below are 30 T cell receptor beta chains sequenced from a single sample in a study of cytotoxic CD8 clonotypes in ibrutinib-treated CLL. The protocol was immunoSEQ multiplex PCR, while the TCRdb copy is restricted to in-frame clones and leaves out a portion. Of more than 75,000 clones in the sample, roughly 80% are singletons; the top ten hold 20% to 25%. This sample comprised PBMCs, obtained after 24 months of ibrutinib treatment. The origin of the receptors is a human donor with chronic lymphocytic leukemia.

The chain couples TRBV2 to TRBJ1-1; TRBD1 matches at 7 bases. V trimming: 5 bases; J trimming: 4 bases; junction bases outside the gene matches: 19. CDR3 length: 18 amino acids. Germline V gives CDR1 SNHLY, CDR2 FYNNEI. CDR3 sequence: CASSSPLIDRALTTEAFF. CDR3 in DNA: TGTGCCAGCAGTTCCCCATTGATTGACAGGGCCTTGACCACTGAAGCTTTCTTT.

V is TRBV6-6 and J is TRBJ1-1; D gene ambiguous. The CDR3 runs to 14 residues. V lost 6 bases and J lost 3, with 14 bases in between. Germline loops: CDR1 MNHNY, CDR2 SVGAGI (reference sequence). The CDR3: CASSPRNAYTEAFF. CDR3 nucleotides: TGTGCCAGCAGCCCACGGAATGCCTACACTGAAGCTTTCTTT.

V usage is TRBV6-6 and J usage is TRBJ2-7; 8 nucleotides align to TRBD2. This CDR3 has 15 amino acids. The trim removed 4 bases at V and 1 base at J, leaving 6 bases unmatched. CDR1 is MNHNY, CDR2 SVGAGI, per germline (reference sequence). The CDR3 loop reads CASSLTSVPSYEQYF. DNA of the CDR3: TGTGCCAGCAGTTTGACTAGCGTCCCGTCCTACGAGCAGTACTTC.

The rearrangement joins TRBV5-1 to TRBJ2-2, with 11 bases identical to TRBD2. Germline CDR1 is SGHRS and CDR2 is YFSETQ. The CDR3 totals 17 residues. Losses at the gene ends were 1 base for V and 1 base for J; bases not matched to a gene: 3. The CDR3 region has the DNA TGCGCCAGCAGCTTGTTGGGACTAGCGGAGAACACCGGGGAGCTGTTTTTT. This translates into CASSLLGLAENTGELFF.

The J gene is TRBJ1-5, the V gene TRBV7-2, with D possibly TRBD1 on 6 matching bases. CDR1 is SGHTA and CDR2 is FQGNSA in the germline V gene. The CDR3 covers 15 residues. The ends were cut back, 5 bases at V and 2 bases at J, with 13 bases in the middle. This CDR3 reads CASSHGGLGNQPQHF. The DNA of the CDR3 is TGTGCCAGCAGCCACGGGGGGCTCGGCAATCAGCCCCAGCATTTT.

This rearrangement joins TRBV11-3 to TRBJ2-5; D may be TRBD2 (5 bases). With 0 bases removed from V and 3 bases from J, the gap between germline ends came to 5 bases. Germline values: CDR1 SGHNT, CDR2 YENEEA. CDR3 size: 13 residues. The CDR3 here is CASSLDGEETQYF. The CDR3 DNA reads as TGTGCCAGCAGCTTAGACGGGGAAGAGACCCAGTACTTC.

A single count supports this clone. The CDR3 nucleotides read TGCGCCAGCAGCCAAGCCTCGGTAAGGGGGGACCAGCCCCAGCATTTT. It codes for CASSQASVRGDQPQHF. V is TRBV4-1 and J is TRBJ1-5; D might be TRBD1 (6 bases). V lost 1 base and J lost 7, with 17 bases in between. Germline values: CDR1 MGHRA, CDR2 YSYEKL. The CDR3 runs to 16 residues.

The chain is built from TRBV11-1 and TRBJ2-3, with a tentative D call TRBD1 (6 bases). CDR1 and CDR2 from the germline V gene are SGHAT and FQDESV (reference sequence). The CDR3 is 15 residues long. The V and J ends lost 3 bases and 2 bases respectively, with 12 bases between them. The CDR3 loop is CASSLQAGVTDTQYF. For the CDR3, the DNA is TGTGCCAGCAGCTTGCAAGCAGGGGTCACAGATACGCAGTATTTT. Full variable domain (outside the CDR3, taken from reference TRBV11-1 and TRBJ2-3): EAEVAQSPRYKITEKSQAVAFWCDPISGHATLYWYRQILGQGPELLVQFQDESVVDDSQLPKDRFSAERLKGVDSTLKIQPAELGDSAMYLCASSLQAGVTDTQYFGPGTRLTVL.

The genes are TRBV18 and TRBJ2-5, with D perhaps TRBD2 (5 bases). The CDR3 length is 13 residues. Trimming removed 2 bases at V and 5 bases at J, with 9 bases between. Germline CDR1 and CDR2: KGHSH and LQKENI. As DNA, the CDR3 is TGTGCCAGCTCACCAGGAGGCACCGAGACCCAGTACTTC. Its protein product is CASSPGGTETQYF.

This chain joins TRBV7-2 and TRBJ1-1; 9 bases map to TRBD1. The CDR3 loop spans 13 amino acids. The J segment lost 10 bases and the V segment lost 0 bases, leaving 3 bases of the junction unmatched. Germline V gives CDR1 SGHTA, CDR2 FQGNSA. This CDR3 is CASSLAQGATAFF. CDR3 DNA: TGTGCCAGCAGCTTAGCACAGGGGGCGACAGCTTTCTTT. The full variable domain, completed using reference TRBV7-2 and TRBJ1-1, is GAGVSQSPSNKVTEKGKDVELRCDPISGHTALYWYRQSLGQGLEFLIYFQGNSAPDKSGLPSDRFSAERTGGSVSTLTIQRTQQEDSAVYLCASSLAQGATAFFGQGTRLTVV.

This chain joins TRBV27 and TRBJ1-2; TRBD1 matches 11 bases. The CDR3 extends over 15 amino acids. Looked up from germline, CDR1 is MNHEY and CDR2 is SMNVEV (reference sequence). V was clipped by 4 bases and J by 5 bases; unmatched bases: 6. CDR3 protein: CASSSIGTGGYGYTF. The CDR3 DNA sequence: TGTGCCAGCAGTTCGATTGGGACAGGGGGTTATGGCTACACCTTC.

The chain carries TRBV18 and TRBJ2-7; 9 nucleotides match TRBD2. CDR1 KGHSH and CDR2 LQKENI come from the germline V gene. J was trimmed by 1 base and V by 4 bases; bases with no gene match: 2. The CDR3 length is 14 residues. The CDR3 sequence: CASSLAGGSYEQYF. For the CDR3, the DNA is TGTGCCAGCTCACTGGCGGGAGGGTCCTACGAGCAGTACTTC.

Of note for this clone: This sample includes further DNA sequences coding for the same CDR3. The CDR3 reads CASSREGSGANVLTF. CDR3 DNA sequence: TGTGCCAGCTCCCGGGAGGGCTCTGGGGCCAACGTCCTGACTTTC. This chain joins TRBV6-1 and TRBJ2-6; TRBD2 matches at 8 bases. Germline trimming cut 8 bases from V and 0 bases from J; bases unmatched to any gene: 3. The CDR3 spans 15 residues. In germline, CDR1 is MNHNS, CDR2 SASEGT.

The J gene is TRBJ2-6, the V gene TRBV2; unclear D gene. The V gene lost 4 bases and the J gene lost 0 bases, with 4 bases spanning the gap. The germline V gene has CDR1 SNHLY and CDR2 FYNNEI. This CDR3 contains 14 residues. The CDR3 reads CASSAFSGANVLTF. CDR3 in DNA: TGTGCCAGCAGTGCCTTCTCTGGGGCCAACGTCCTGACTTTC.

CDR3 sequence: CASSSGVLAGTNEQFF. The CDR3, as DNA: TGTGCCAGCAGCTCCGGGGTTCTAGCGGGAACCAATGAGCAGTTCTTC. V and J are TRBV7-3 and TRBJ2-1, with 9 positions matching TRBD2. Germline V gene lookup returns CDR1 SGHTA and CDR2 FQGTGA. The CDR3 extends over 16 amino acids. With 4 bases clipped from V and 6 bases from J, the junction kept 10 bases outside the gene matches.

This chain connects TRBV5-1 to TRBJ2-2, with D uncertain. V shed 1 base and J shed 1 base, with 5 bases lying between them. The CDR3 has 14 amino acids. Germline V gene sequence: CDR1 SGHRS, CDR2 YFSETQ. The CDR3 nucleotides read TGCGCCAGCAGCTTGACAGTGAACACCGGGGAGCTGTTTTTT. Translation gives CASSLTVNTGELFF.

The chain has TRBV27 and TRBJ1-1; no clear D gene. The V and J ends lost 2 bases and 1 base respectively, with 5 bases between them. Germline values: CDR1 MNHEY, CDR2 SMNVEV (reference sequence). The CDR3 has 13 residues. DNA for the CDR3: TGTGCCAGCAGTTTAAGGGAGAACACTGAAGCTTTCTTT. Residues: CASSLRENTEAFF.

V gene TRBV7-2 combines with J gene TRBJ1-1; D is unclear. Trimming took 1 base from V and 1 from J, leaving 10 bases between them. The CDR3 runs to 15 residues. The germline CDR1 and CDR2 sequences are SGHTA and FQGNSA. The chain's CDR3 is CASSLGVRTNTEAFF. The DNA of the CDR3 is TGTGCCAGCAGCTTAGGGGTTCGTACGAACACTGAAGCTTTCTTT.

The J gene is TRBJ1-6, the V gene TRBV27, with 9 bases fitting TRBD1. The CDR3 runs 16 residues. The V segment lost 8 bases and the J segment 7 bases; nucleotides outside the gene matches: 12. Germline-derived CDR1 and CDR2 are MNHEY and SMNVEV (reference sequence). The CDR3 nucleotides read TGTGCCAGCCGCTGGGACCCGACAGGGGGAAATTCACCCCTCCACTTT. Protein: CASRWDPTGGNSPLHF.

The CDR3 region has the DNA TGTGCCAGCAGCTTAGGAGACTACGAGCAGTACTTC. Its translation: CASSLGDYEQYF. This chain links TRBV13 with TRBJ2-7; D is uncertain. The V and J ends lost 0 bases and 3 bases respectively, with 3 bases between them. The CDR3 runs 12 residues. The germline gives CDR1 PRHDT, CDR2 FYEKMQ (reference sequence).

A few counts support this clone. This sequence joins TRBV28 and TRBJ2-5, with TRBD2 matching over 8 bases. V was pared by 5 bases and J by 2 bases, with 7 bases of the junction left unmatched. This CDR3 spans 15 amino acids. CDR1 is MDHEN and CDR2 is SYDVKM in the germline V gene. CDR3 residues: CASSTRTSRQETQYF. CDR3 bases: TGTGCCAGCAGTACCCGGACTAGCAGGCAAGAGACCCAGTACTTC.

The chain has TRBV27 and TRBJ2-6; D is unresolved. V lost 6 bases, J lost 3 bases, and 6 bases lay in between. The CDR3 totals 13 residues. Germline CDR1 is MNHEY and CDR2 is SMNVEV (reference sequence). CDR3 protein: CASRYIGANVLTF. The DNA of the CDR3 is TGTGCCAGCAGATACATTGGGGCCAACGTCCTGACTTTC.

The chain has TRBV28 and TRBJ1-2; D call uncertain. The CDR3 has 14 residues. The V end lost 3 bases, the J end lost 2 bases, and 10 bases lay between the germline ends. Germline CDR1 reads MDHEN; CDR2 reads SYDVKM. CDR3 DNA sequence: TGTGCCAGCAGTTTTGGGTTGGCCAACTATGGCTACACCTTC. The encoded protein is CASSFGLANYGYTF.

The V and J genes are TRBV5-1 and TRBJ2-5; no firm D call. CDR1 is SGHRS, CDR2 YFSETQ, per germline. Trimming removed 0 bases at V and 5 bases at J, with 8 bases between. The CDR3 has 13 residues. This CDR3 reads CASSLGGSETQYF. CDR3 in DNA: TGCGCCAGCAGCTTGGGAGGTTCGGAGACCCAGTACTTC.

This clone has only a few counts. The V gene is TRBV5-1, the J gene TRBJ1-6, with D possibly matching TRBD1 (6 bases). There are 15 residues in the CDR3. Trimming shortened V by 4 bases and J by 10 bases, and 18 bases separated the two germline ends. Germline values: CDR1 SGHRS, CDR2 YFSETQ. CDR3 sequence: CASSLLTGAKSPLHF. CDR3 sequence (DNA): TGCGCCAGCAGCCTCCTGACGGGGGCGAAATCACCCCTCCACTTT. Filled out from reference TRBV5-1 and TRBJ1-6, the complete variable domain reads KAGVTQTPRYLIKTRGQQVTLSCSPISGHRSVSWYQQTPGQGLQFLFEYFSETQRNKGNFPGRFSGRQFSNSRSEMNVSTLELGDSALYLCASSLLTGAKSPLHFGNGTRLTVT.

As to this clone: An end of the junction differs from the germline gene, which may be a read error. The chain recombines TRBV7-7 with TRBJ2-3, with 11 bases fitting TRBD2. Germline lookup yields CDR1 SSHAT and CDR2 FNYEAQ (reference sequence). CDR3 length: 17 amino acids. The CDR3 DNA reads TGTGCTAGCAGCTTATTAGCGGGAGGGCCCGGCACAGATACGCAGTATTTT. This encodes CASSLLAGGPGTDTQYF.

The chain employs TRBV5-6 and TRBJ2-2; TRBD1 or TRBD2 may be the D gene (5 bases each). V was clipped by 4 bases and J by 0 bases, with 10 bases between them. This CDR3 region has 15 residues. Germline CDR1 SGHDT, CDR2 YYEEEE. CDR3 bases: TGTGCCAGCAGCCCGGGACCCGCGAACACCGGGGAGCTGTTTTTT. This translates into CASSPGPANTGELFF.

The chain carries TRBV5-1 and TRBJ2-1; no reliable D call. The CDR3 runs to 14 residues. Germline V gene lookup returns CDR1 SGHRS and CDR2 YFSETQ. Trimming stripped 0 bases from V and 5 bases from J, with 9 bases between. As DNA, the CDR3 is TGCGCCAGCAGCTTGGGACAACGGGACAATGAGCAGTTCTTC. This encodes CASSLGQRDNEQFF.

The chain is built from TRBV5-1 and TRBJ2-5; D possibly matches TRBD1 or TRBD2 (5 bases each). The germline V gene has CDR1 SGHRS and CDR2 YFSETQ. The length of the CDR3 is 14 residues. Trimming removed 5 bases at V and 3 bases at J, with 14 bases between. The chain's CDR3 is CASRPGTAEETQYF. In DNA form, the CDR3 reads TGCGCCAGCAGACCCGGGACCGCTGAAGAGACCCAGTACTTC.

This chain uses TRBV4-1 with TRBJ2-7; 11 bases are shared with TRBD2. The CDR3 is 16 amino acids. Trimming took 0 bases from V and 2 from J; bases not matched to a gene: 3. CDR1 MGHRA and CDR2 YSYEKL come from the germline V gene. The CDR3 coding sequence is TGCGCCAGCAGCCAAGATCTAGCGGGGGGCCCCTACGAGCAGTACTTC. It specifies CASSQDLAGGPYEQYF.